These T cell receptor beta chains were read from a single sample in a study of CD8+CD57+ T cells in acquired aplastic anemia. TCRdb fed the reads into MiXCR, producing one record per CDR3 protein. The sample holds some 140,000 distinct CDR3 sequences; about 54% are singletons and the top ten take roughly 12%. The sequencing sample was made of sorted CD4+, CD8+, or CD8+CD57+ T cells (not recorded which) from PBMCs. All receptors come from a human donor with aplastic anemia. Each CDR3 is given with its conserved first and last residue. Fields, in order: J gene, clone size, D gene, CDR3 length, V gene, CDR3 DNA, CDR3 protein. A D gene is named only where the DNA matches it firmly. The size of a clone is reported for some rows only, either as once, few or many, or as a class for expanded clones.

J: TRBJ2-5; size: .; D: TRBD1; length: 17; V: TRBV24-1; DNA: TGTGCCACCAGTGGAATCGGGGGACAGGGATCGGGGGAGACCCAGTACTTC; CDR3: CATSGIGGQGSGETQYF
J: TRBJ2-3; size: .; D: TRBD2; length: 14; V: TRBV7-9; DNA: TGTACCAGCAGCGCGGGGGGGGCGGCAGATACGCAGTATTTT; CDR3: CTSSAGGAADTQYF
J: TRBJ1-2; size: .; D: TRBD1; length: 17; V: TRBV27; DNA: TGTGCCAGCAGTTTATCGATAAAGGGACAGGGAAACTATGGCTACACCTTC; CDR3: CASSLSIKGQGNYGYTF
J: TRBJ2-7; size: .; D: TRBD2; length: 15; V: TRBV5-4; DNA: TGTGCCAGCAGCCCCACTAGCGGGGGGCGTAACGAGCAGTACTTC; CDR3: CASSPTSGGRNEQYF
J: TRBJ2-1; size: many; D: TRBD1; length: 11; V: TRBV19; DNA: TGTGCCAGTAGTATAGGGGACAGGGGGTTCTTC; CDR3: CASSIGDRGFF
J: TRBJ2-6; size: many; D: TRBD1; length: 15; V: TRBV9; DNA: TGTGCCAGCAGCGTAGCCGAAACAGGGGGGAGTGTCCTGACTTTC; CDR3: CASSVAETGGSVLTF
J: TRBJ2-2; size: many; D: TRBD1; length: 16; V: TRBV20-1; DNA: TGCAGTGCTAGAGCCCAGGGACAGCTATACACCGGGGAGCTGTTTTTT; CDR3: CSARAQGQLYTGELFF
J: TRBJ2-7; size: .; D: .; length: 15; V: TRBV14; DNA: TGTGCCAGCAGCCTGACATCGGATCTTTCCTACGAGCAGTACTTC; CDR3: CASSLTSDLSYEQYF
J: TRBJ2-2; size: .; D: .; length: 16; V: TRBV10-3; DNA: TGTGCCATCAGGGAAGCCGGGACGGCGAACACCGGGGAGCTGTTTTTT; CDR3: CAIREAGTANTGELFF
J: TRBJ1-1; size: .; D: .; length: 14; V: TRBV15; DNA: TGTGCCACGGCGAGGGGAGCCTTGAACACTGAAGCTTTCTTT; CDR3: CATARGALNTEAFF
J: TRBJ2-7; size: .; D: .; length: 15; V: TRBV20-1; DNA: TGCAGTGCTAGAGATGTTCGTGGACAGCCCTACGAGCAGTACTTC; CDR3: CSARDVRGQPYEQYF
J: TRBJ2-7; size: few; D: .; length: 15; V: TRBV12-3/TRBV12-4; DNA: TGTGCCAGCAGCGACCCTGGGACTGCATCCTACGAGCAGTACTTC; CDR3: CASSDPGTASYEQYF
J: TRBJ2-5; size: many; D: .; length: 15; V: TRBV9; DNA: TGTGCCAGCAGCGTAGCCCCAGGGTTGGGAGAGACCCAGTACTTC; CDR3: CASSVAPGLGETQYF
J: TRBJ2-5; size: .; D: TRBD1; length: 16; V: TRBV25-1; DNA: TGTGCCAGCAGTGATCTTGGTGTCAGGGGGCAAGAGACCCAGTACTTC; CDR3: CASSDLGVRGQETQYF
J: TRBJ2-7; size: many; D: .; length: 14; V: TRBV6-5; DNA: TGTGCCAGCAGTTACCCTGGGGGTATCTACGAGCAGTACTTC; CDR3: CASSYPGGIYEQYF
J: TRBJ1-2; size: few; D: .; length: 13; V: TRBV19; DNA: TGTGCCAGTAGTCTACAGGGACCTTATGGCTACACCTTC; CDR3: CASSLQGPYGYTF